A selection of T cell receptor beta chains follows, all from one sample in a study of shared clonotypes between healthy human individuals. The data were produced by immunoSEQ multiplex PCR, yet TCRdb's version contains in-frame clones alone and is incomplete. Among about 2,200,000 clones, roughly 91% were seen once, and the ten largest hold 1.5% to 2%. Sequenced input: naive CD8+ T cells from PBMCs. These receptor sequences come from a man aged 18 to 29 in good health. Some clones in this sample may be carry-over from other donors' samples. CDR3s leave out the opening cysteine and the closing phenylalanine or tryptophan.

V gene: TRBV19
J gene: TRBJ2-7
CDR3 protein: ASSSNQEGYSWYEQY

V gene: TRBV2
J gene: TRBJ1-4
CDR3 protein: ASLRADEKLF

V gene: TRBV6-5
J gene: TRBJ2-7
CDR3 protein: ASSTGTSGSYEQY

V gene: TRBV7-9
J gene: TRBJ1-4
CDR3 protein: ASSGNRDRGEKLF

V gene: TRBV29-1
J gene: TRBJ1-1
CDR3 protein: SVRGEGWGEAF

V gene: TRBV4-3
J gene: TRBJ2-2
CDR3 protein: ASSQDEVGNTGELF

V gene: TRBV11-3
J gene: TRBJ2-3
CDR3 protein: ASKGREGLGDTQY

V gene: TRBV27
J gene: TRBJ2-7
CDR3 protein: ASSLMAGNEQY

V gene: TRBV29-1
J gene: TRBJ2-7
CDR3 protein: SAYSDYEQY

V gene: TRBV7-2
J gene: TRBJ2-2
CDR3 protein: ASSYSGELF

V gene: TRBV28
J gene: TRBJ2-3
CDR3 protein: ASSFWDTQY

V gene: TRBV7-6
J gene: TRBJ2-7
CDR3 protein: ASSPTSGNYEQY

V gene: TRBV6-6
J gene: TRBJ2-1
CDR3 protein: ASIEPTSGSHEQF

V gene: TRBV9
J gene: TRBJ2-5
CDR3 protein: ASSVLAEETQY

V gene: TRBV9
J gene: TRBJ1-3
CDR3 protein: ASSVVAGSGNTIY

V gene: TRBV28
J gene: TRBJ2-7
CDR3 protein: ASSFQGPYVEQY

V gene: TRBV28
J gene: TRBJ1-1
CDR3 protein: ASSSRQGILNTEAF

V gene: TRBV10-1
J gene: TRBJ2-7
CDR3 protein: ASSDRGLAREQY

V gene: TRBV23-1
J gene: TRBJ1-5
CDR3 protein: ASTHGGQGHSNQPQH

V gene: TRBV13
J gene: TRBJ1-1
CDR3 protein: ASSLEGKMNTEAF

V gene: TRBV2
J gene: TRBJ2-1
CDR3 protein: ASSEFRRDNEQF